This T cell receptor beta chain was obtained from a study of response to subunit inactivated influenza vaccine (dated by TCRdb to 2016 to 2019). Looking at the study overall: To follow how T cells responded to a trivalent subunit inactivated influenza vaccine, the researchers relied on deep quantitative profiling of the T cell receptor repertoire. Results the study describes overall, beyond this receptor: According to the authors, only a limited number of new T cells may be recruited by each seasonal influenza vaccination.

The germline ends are 28 bases apart after V is trimmed by 7 bases and J by 2 bases. CDR1 is given as SQVTM and CDR2 as ANQGSEA, both from the germline V gene. Including cysteine and phenylalanine, the CDR3 has 18 amino acids. CDR3 DNA is the only sequence kept; it has 54 bases, read in frame from the first base. About this clonotype: What this receptor recognizes is not known. Per-base qualities were not stored, and no clone one base away is much larger.

The receptor library was made with RT-PCR. Data came from an Illumina HiSeq 2500. TCRdb reprocessed the public reads (quality trimming at Q25 with fastp, clone calling with MiXCR) and kept in-frame beta chains. Identical CDR3 protein sequences are pooled into one entry, listed with their most common genes and DNA. The sample table records about 650,000 distinct CDR3 sequences; approximately 15% of these occur just once. The ten largest clones represent around 7.6% of the sample. The chain is assembled from TRBV29-1 and TRBJ2-3; tentative D gene TRBD1, with 6 bases matching. This TCR was recovered from a man aged 50-59 years who received an inactivated influenza vaccine. Donor details come from another sample of the same person, matched by shared clones. Here the sequenced sample was PBMCs from blood, taken less than 15 days before vaccination. The nucleotide sequence is TGCAGCGCTCAAACAGCGACAGGTATGAGCGGTGACACAGATACGCAGTATTTT. This codes for CSAQTATGMSGDTDTQYF.